The sequence of this T cell receptor (beta chain) was determined in a study of T cell repertoires in cytomegalovirus infection (dated by TCRdb to between 2018 and 2021). Regarding the study in general: Alongside well-studied HLA-B-restricted epitopes, the peptide stimulations were aimed at recently identified HLA-C-restricted CMV epitopes, whose presentation resists viral immunomodulation. Because public TCR beta signatures pointed to carriage of CMV infection together with the matching HLA type, the HLA type of each donor mattered for the analysis. What the study reported, not specific to this receptor: The ex vivo response was dominated by HLA-C-restricted CMV-specific TCR beta clonotypes, which also provided the single most frequent clonotype in two of eight donors. Cumulative frequency of public TCR beta family members discriminated carriers of CMV infection plus the relevant HLA type in this cohort and an independent approximately 340-donor cohort.

This specimen's treatment or condition label, interpreted: in vitro stimulation with specific CMV peptide epitopes to enrich CMV-specific T cells. The instrument given in TCRdb is Illumina HiSeq 1500. TCRdb reworked the public reads: Q25 trimming with fastp, MiXCR clone assembly, productive beta chains retained. Records with the same CDR3 protein are collapsed into one entry carrying the most frequent genes and DNA. This sample gives roughly 340,000 distinct CDR3 sequences in total; roughly 28% of them show up just once. The top ten clonotypes cover about 20% of the sample. V drops 2 bases and J drops 3 bases, leaving 10 bases in between. The CDR3, from cysteine to phenylalanine, totals 15 residues. Of all the DNA, just the CDR3 is kept, 45 bases in frame from base 1. Via the germline V gene, CDR1 is MNHNS and CDR2 SASEGT. A word on this clonotype: Its antigen is not yet known. No much larger clonotype is one base removed from it; base qualities were not supplied.

The source was cultured PBMCs, collected from culture after CMV antigen stimulation. The sequence was collected from a human donor in good health (CMV status not recorded). Some clones in this sample may be carry-over from other donors' samples. The chain uses TRBV6-1 and TRBJ1-4, and possibly TRBD1, on 5 matching bases. The DNA reads as follows: TGTGCCAGCAGTGAACCGGGACGGCCTAATGAAAAACTGTTTTTT. It specifies CASSEPGRPNEKLFF.